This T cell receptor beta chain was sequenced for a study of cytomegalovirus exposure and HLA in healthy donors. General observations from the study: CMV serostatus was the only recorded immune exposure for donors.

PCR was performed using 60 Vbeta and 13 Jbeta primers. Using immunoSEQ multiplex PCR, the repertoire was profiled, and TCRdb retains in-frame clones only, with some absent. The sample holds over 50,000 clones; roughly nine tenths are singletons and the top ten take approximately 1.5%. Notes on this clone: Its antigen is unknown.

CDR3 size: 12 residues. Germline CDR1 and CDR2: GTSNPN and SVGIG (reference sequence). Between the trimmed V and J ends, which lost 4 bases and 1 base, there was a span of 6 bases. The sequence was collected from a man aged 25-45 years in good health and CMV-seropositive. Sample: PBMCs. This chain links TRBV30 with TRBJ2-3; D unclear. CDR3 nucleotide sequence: TGTGCCTGGACCGCAGGCACAGATACGCAGTATTTT. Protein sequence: CAWTAGTDTQYF.